This entry lists 10 T cell receptor beta chains sequenced from one sample in a study of CD8 T cells in Susac syndrome (dated by TCRdb to the late 2010s). The library was made by the immunoSEQ multiplex PCR assay. RNA was extracted with the RNeasy kit and about 0.5 to 1 ug was reverse transcribed using random hexamers. TCRdb reworked the public reads: Q25 trimming with fastp, MiXCR clone assembly, productive beta chains retained. Each record represents a unique CDR3 protein, reported with the most common genes and DNA among its rows. The table for this sample lists about 140,000 distinct CDR3 sequences; roughly 95% of them were counted only once. The ten most abundant clones make up 0.084% of the sample. The sample comprised CD4+ T cells from PBMCs. These receptors were collected from a human donor with Susac syndrome.

This chain uses TRBV7-9 with TRBJ2-5; D might be TRBD1 (5 bases). This CDR3 has 14 amino acids. Per germline, CDR1 SEHNR and CDR2 FQNEAQ (reference sequence). Trimming cost V 5 bases and J 5 bases, with 15 bases left between them. CDR3 protein: CASSRGRTIETQYF. The DNA for the CDR3 is TGTGCCAGCAGCAGGGGCCGAACGATCGAGACCCAGTACTTC.

The chain carries TRBV12-3 or TRBV12-4 and TRBJ2-1, with 9 bases matching TRBD2. V shed 2 bases and J 5 bases; nucleotides not matched to a gene: 4. CDR3 length: 15 residues. In nucleotides, the CDR3 is TGTGCCAGCAGTTTAATGCTAGCGGGGAACAATGAGCAGTTCTTC. The encoded protein is CASSLMLAGNNEQFF.

The CDR3 reads CASSQEVVMNTEAFF. For the CDR3, the DNA is TGCGCCAGCAGCCAAGAGGTGGTCATGAACACTGAAGCTTTCTTT. The chain has TRBV4-1 and TRBJ1-1; D unclear. The CDR3 is made up of 15 amino acids. CDR1 and CDR2 (germline): MGHRA, YSYEKL. V was cut by 0 bases and J by 0 bases, with 8 bases left in between.

This CDR3 reads CSVVGGTSLAGTQYF. CDR3 bases: TGCAGCGTTGTGGGAGGGACTAGCCTCGCGGGGACGCAGTATTTT. The chain combines TRBV29-1 with TRBJ2-3, with 9 bases that match TRBD2. The V segment lost 4 bases and the J segment 9 bases; nucleotides outside the gene matches: 14. The CDR3 is made up of 15 amino acids. The V gene's germline CDR1 is SQVTM and CDR2 ANQGSEA.

The chain uses TRBV28 and TRBJ2-7; D is possibly TRBD2 (7 bases). Germline assignment: CDR1 MDHEN and CDR2 SYDVKM. Between the trimmed V and J ends, which lost 8 bases and 4 bases, there was a span of 15 bases. The CDR3 extends over 13 amino acids. The CDR3 loop reads CASALGGGYEQYF. The CDR3 DNA reads as TGTGCCAGCGCTCTAGGGGGGGGGTACGAGCAGTACTTC.

The V gene is TRBV20-1, the J gene TRBJ2-1, with 11 nucleotides matching TRBD2. The CDR3 contains 13 residues. The V gene's germline CDR1 is DFQATT and CDR2 SNEGSKA (reference sequence). CDR3 nucleotide sequence: TGCAGGGGGGCTAGCGGGAGGTCGGATGAGCAGTTCTTC. It yields the protein CRGASGRSDEQFF.

The V gene is TRBV24-1, the J gene TRBJ2-1; the D gene is possibly TRBD2 (5 bases). Trimming took off 4 bases at V and 12 bases at J, with 15 bases between the two ends. This CDR3 has 13 amino acids. The V gene's germline CDR1 is KGHDR and CDR2 SFDVKD. The CDR3: CATSDLLVGGQFF. For the CDR3, the DNA is TGTGCCACCAGTGACCTACTAGTGGGCGGGCAGTTCTTC.

The chain employs TRBV12-3 or TRBV12-4 and TRBJ2-3, with a possible D match to TRBD1 (6 bases). There are 13 residues in the CDR3. Trimming shortened V by 6 bases and J by 2 bases, and 9 bases separated the two germline ends. CDR3 loop: CASSRGYTDTQYF. The CDR3 DNA follows: TGTGCCAGCAGCAGGGGCTACACAGATACGCAGTATTTT.

This chain joins TRBV7-3 and TRBJ2-7; D not certain. Germline CDR1 reads SGHTA; CDR2 reads FQGTGA. CDR3 length: 13 residues. Trimming cost V 1 base and J 7 bases, with 11 bases left between them. As DNA, the CDR3 is TGTGCCAGCAGCTTAAACTACTTTGGGGAGCAGTACTTC. Translation gives CASSLNYFGEQYF.

DNA for the CDR3: TGTGCCAGCAGCCCTGGGACAGCCAACTATGGCTACACCTTC. Translated: CASSPGTANYGYTF. The chain combines TRBV9 with TRBJ1-2, with 7 positions matching TRBD1. The CDR3 has 14 residues. V shed 4 bases and J 2 bases; nucleotides not matched to a gene: 5. CDR1 is SGDLS and CDR2 is YYNGEE in the germline V gene. Together with reference TRBV9 and TRBJ1-2, the CDR3 gives the full variable domain: DSGVTQTPKHLITATGQRVTLRCSPRSGDLSVYWYQQSLDQGLQFLIQYYNGEERAKGNILERFSAQQFPDLHSELNLSSLELGDSALYFCASSPGTANYGYTFGSGTRLTVV.